This TCR beta chain came from a study of OX40 agonist ivuxolimab in advanced cancers. Clones were read by immunoSEQ multiplex PCR, and TCRdb kept only the in-frame ones, dropping some. The sample lists over 100,000 clones, roughly 91% occurring once. CDR1 is MGHDK and CDR2 is SYGVNS in the germline V gene. With V trimmed by 8 bases and J by 2 bases, 7 bases remained unmatched. The CDR3 spans 14 residues. The rearrangement links TRBV25-1 to TRBJ2-3; 7 bases match TRBD2. The specimen was CD4+ or CD8+ T cells sorted from blood, collected in a trial of the OX40 agonist ivuxolimab. The sequence was collected from an adult with an advanced solid tumor such as melanoma, head and neck, liver or kidney cancer. CDR3 in DNA: TGTGCCAGCCGCCCCGGGAGGACCACAGATACGCAGTATTTT. Protein product: CASRPGRTTDTQYF.